This passage covers 25 T cell receptor beta chains from one sample sequenced in a study of T cells in Graves' hyperthyroidism and ophthalmopathy (dated by TCRdb to about 2019). Libraries were prepared through multiplex PCR. The sequencer was an Illumina HiSeq 2000. The TCR beta CDR3 regions were amplified from the RNA transcripts. The first round of RT-PCR for the TCR CDR3 was performed with the HTBI primer set and the Qiagen OneStep RT-PCR kit. Through fastp at Q25 and MiXCR, TCRdb rebuilt clones from the public reads, retaining in-frame beta chains. Rows are unified per CDR3 protein, each entry keeping the most common DNA and genes. The sample table shows 550,000 to 850,000 distinct CDR3 sequences, and about 19% are seen once. The ten largest clones capture approximately 16% of the sample. Source material: blood. These receptors all come from a woman aged 45-65 years with Graves' hyperthyroidism that later progressed to Graves' ophthalmopathy.

This clonotype was picked up many times. The V gene is TRBV3-1, the J gene TRBJ2-2; D is ambiguous. This CDR3 has 14 amino acids. Deletions cut 4 bases from V and 7 bases from J, with 13 bases between. From germline, CDR1 is LGHDT and CDR2 YNNKEL (reference sequence). The CDR3: CASSPRSRGGELFF. In nucleotides, the CDR3 is TGTGCCAGCAGCCCCCGCTCCCGAGGCGGGGAGCTGTTTTTT.

This clonotype showed up many times. The chain uses TRBV20-1 and TRBJ1-5, with 9 positions matching TRBD1. The V gene end was trimmed by 6 bases and the J gene end by 5 bases; junction bases not matched to a gene: 5. Germline CDR1 reads DFQATT; CDR2 reads SNEGSKA (reference sequence). The CDR3 has 13 amino acids. In nucleotides, the CDR3 is TGCAGTGCAACTGACAGGGGGTATCAGCCCCAGCATTTT. Its translation is CSATDRGYQPQHF.

This clonotype has just a few counts. The gene calls are TRBV5-1 and TRBJ1-6; 7 bases line up with TRBD1. Germline loops: CDR1 SGHRS, CDR2 YFSETQ. V gave up 4 bases and J gave up 7 bases; unmatched junction bases: 8. The CDR3 runs to 15 residues. DNA for the CDR3: TGCGCCAGCAGCCCGCGTACAGGGGAGAATTCACCCCTCCACTTT. Protein: CASSPRTGENSPLHF.

This clonotype came up many times. This chain joins TRBV12-3 or TRBV12-4 and TRBJ1-1, with 10 nucleotides matching TRBD1. V shed 0 bases, J shed 8 bases, and the junction held 6 bases outside the gene matches. The CDR3 length is 15 residues. The CDR3 DNA follows: TGTGCCAGCAGTTTAGCGGGTAGGGGACAGGGGGAAGCTTTCTTT. This encodes CASSLAGRGQGEAFF.

This clonotype was seen once. V gene TRBV14 combines with J gene TRBJ1-1, with TRBD1 matching over 10 bases. CDR3 size: 16 residues. The V and J ends lost 5 bases and 5 bases, in that order; junction bases with no gene match: 11. CDR1 and CDR2 from the germline V gene are SGHDN and FVKESK. CDR3 protein: CASSSRRPGQGTEAFF. The DNA of the CDR3 is TGTGCCAGCAGCTCAAGACGCCCGGGACAGGGGACTGAAGCTTTCTTT.

This clonotype has a handful of counts. The V gene is TRBV20-1, the J gene TRBJ2-3; TRBD2 matches 10 bases. The CDR3 sequence is 15 residues long. In germline, CDR1 is DFQATT, CDR2 SNEGSKA (reference sequence). V lost 7 bases to trimming and J lost 4 bases; unmatched junction nucleotides: 11. CDR3 residues: CSGGRAGGQADTQYF. As DNA, the CDR3 is TGCAGTGGTGGGAGAGCGGGGGGGCAGGCAGATACGCAGTATTTT.

This clonotype was seen only a few times. The genes are TRBV7-9 and TRBJ1-4; tentative D call: TRBD1 (5 bases). From germline, CDR1 is SEHNR and CDR2 FQNEAQ (reference sequence). The V end was cut by 2 bases, the J end by 4 bases, with 14 bases between. CDR3 length: 16 residues. The CDR3 loop is CASSLMGGGHNEKLFF. CDR3 DNA: TGTGCCAGCAGCTTAATGGGGGGTGGCCATAATGAAAAACTGTTTTTT.

The chain's CDR3 is CATSTGPTTEAFF. CDR3 DNA sequence: TGTGCCACCTCGACAGGCCCAACGACTGAAGCTTTCTTT. The chain recombines TRBV6-1 with TRBJ1-1, with D perhaps TRBD1 (6 bases). This CDR3 spans 13 amino acids. V was pared by 10 bases and J by 5 bases, with 17 bases between. The germline CDR1 and CDR2 sequences are MNHNS and SASEGT.

This clonotype was observed a handful of times. The chain carries TRBV10-3 and TRBJ2-1; 10 nucleotides match TRBD2. V shed 0 bases, J shed 6 bases, and the junction held 5 bases outside the gene matches. The CDR3 is made up of 16 amino acids. Germline V gene sequence: CDR1 ENHRY, CDR2 SYGVKD. This chain's CDR3 is CAISESRTSGTNEQFF. The DNA for the CDR3 is TGTGCCATCAGTGAGTCAAGGACTAGCGGCACCAATGAGCAGTTCTTC.

V gene TRBV6-6 combines with J gene TRBJ1-2; the D gene is possibly TRBD1 (5 bases). The CDR3 runs to 13 residues. V was clipped by 2 bases and J by 8 bases, with 12 bases between them. The germline V gene encodes CDR1 MNHNY and CDR2 SVGAGI (reference sequence). The CDR3 region is CASSYGSGGGYTF. The CDR3 DNA is TGTGCCAGCAGTTACGGCAGTGGGGGGGGCTACACCTTC.

This clonotype was detected only a few times. This sequence joins TRBV12-3 or TRBV12-4 and TRBJ1-4; D call uncertain. The CDR3 has 11 amino acids. Trimming stripped 8 bases from V and 8 bases from J, with 9 bases between. The CDR3 nucleotides are TGTGCCAGCCGCGGCGGAGAAAAACTGTTTTTT. Translating gives CASRGGEKLFF.

This clonotype was counted many times. This chain uses TRBV12-3 or TRBV12-4 with TRBJ2-1; D not certain. The CDR3 is made up of 12 amino acids. V was shortened by 2 bases and J by 3 bases, with 2 bases between the two germline ends. In nucleotides, the CDR3 is TGTGCCAGCAGTTTACGCTACAATGAGCAGTTCTTC. Its protein is CASSLRYNEQFF.

In the case of this clonotype: Sequence at one end of the junction differs from germline and may be a read error. This chain links TRBV5-1 with TRBJ2-7; D gene uncertain. Germline loops: CDR1 SGHRS, CDR2 YFSETQ. CDR3 size: 14 residues. The CDR3 is CASSVVGNSYEQYF. The CDR3 DNA reads as TGTGCCAGCAGCGTAGTAGGGAACAGCTACGAGCAGTACTTC.

This clonotype was found many times. The V gene is TRBV7-3, the J gene TRBJ2-1; 9 bases line up with TRBD2. The ends lost 5 bases at V and 3 bases at J; junction bases unmatched: 8. This CDR3 region has 16 residues. Germline V gene sequence: CDR1 SGHTA, CDR2 FQGTGA. The CDR3 region has the DNA TGTGCCAGCAGCCAACTTAGCGGGGGCTACTACAATGAGCAGTTCTTC. Its protein is CASSQLSGGYYNEQFF.

This clonotype was counted between two and nine times. This sequence joins TRBV29-1 and TRBJ1-2, with D maybe TRBD1 (5 bases). Per germline, CDR1 SQVTM and CDR2 ANQGSEA. This CDR3 spans 11 amino acids. Trimming pared 6 bases from V and 8 bases from J, leaving 13 bases between. The CDR3 DNA follows: TGCAGCGTCCAAAAGGACACCGGCTACACCTTC. Residues: CSVQKDTGYTF.

This clonotype was observed at least ten times. The chain joins TRBV3-1 to TRBJ2-2; D might be TRBD2 (5 bases). There are 13 residues in the CDR3. The V gene's germline CDR1 is LGHDT and CDR2 YNNKEL (reference sequence). Trimming pared 3 bases from V and 5 bases from J, leaving 7 bases between. The CDR3 region has the DNA TGTGCCAGCAGCCAGACGGGGACCGGGGAGCTGTTTTTT. Amino acids: CASSQTGTGELFF.

This clonotype was recorded only once. V and J are TRBV6-5 and TRBJ2-3, with D perhaps being TRBD1 or TRBD2 (5 bases each). The V gene's germline CDR1 is MNHEY and CDR2 SVGAGI. This CDR3 spans 14 amino acids. V lost 8 bases to trimming and J lost 4 bases, with 16 bases between them. Written as DNA, the CDR3 is TGTGCCAGCGGTTGGGACGGCCGCGCAGATACGCAGTATTTT. Translation: CASGWDGRADTQYF.

This clonotype was observed many times. The J gene is TRBJ1-6, the V gene TRBV12-3 or TRBV12-4; D not certain. V was pared by 2 bases and J by 10 bases, with 6 bases between. The CDR3 sequence is 12 residues long. CDR3 nucleotides: TGTGCCAGCAGTTTACCTCGGTCACCCCTCCACTTT. It specifies CASSLPRSPLHF.

This clonotype was seen at least ten times. The J gene is TRBJ1-1, the V gene TRBV19; no reliable D call. V was shortened by 9 bases and J by 0 bases, with 5 bases between the two germline ends. Germline values: CDR1 LNHDA, CDR2 SQIVND (reference sequence). The CDR3 contains 11 residues. As DNA, the CDR3 is TGTGCCAGCGTCATGAACACTGAAGCTTTCTTT. It translates to CASVMNTEAFF. The full variable domain, its missing parts supplied by reference TRBV19 and TRBJ1-1, is DGGITQSPKYLFRKEGQNVTLSCEQNLNHDAMYWYRQDPGQGLRLIYYSQIVNDFQKGDIAEGYSVSREKKESFPLTVTSAQKNPTAFYLCASVMNTEAFFGQGTRLTVV.

This chain joins TRBV7-9 and TRBJ2-7, with D uncertain. V lost 2 bases and J lost 1, with 6 bases in between. Germline CDR1 and CDR2: SEHNR and FQNEAQ (reference sequence). This CDR3 region has 13 residues. The CDR3 loop reads CASSLHASYEQYF. In DNA, the CDR3 is TGTGCCAGCAGCTTACACGCATCCTACGAGCAGTACTTC.

This clonotype was recorded many times. The chain joins TRBV12-3 or TRBV12-4 to TRBJ1-4, with 10 bases fitting TRBD1. The junction had 6 bases not matched to a gene; V was cut back by 1 base and J by 7 bases. The CDR3 is 16 amino acids. The CDR3 protein is CASSLVGQGVREKLFF. CDR3 DNA: TGTGCCAGCAGTTTAGTTGGACAGGGGGTTCGTGAAAAACTGTTTTTT.

This clonotype was seen more than once but under ten times. This sequence joins TRBV7-2 and TRBJ1-5; 10 nucleotides align to TRBD1. Germline-derived CDR1 and CDR2 are SGHTA and FQGNSA. V dropped 2 bases and J dropped 10; count of bases not matched to a gene: 5. This CDR3 spans 14 amino acids. CDR3 sequence: CASSLQTGGEPQHF. Here the CDR3 DNA reads TGTGCCAGCAGCTTACAGACAGGGGGCGAACCCCAGCATTTT.

The chain uses TRBV18 and TRBJ2-3, with 9 bases matching TRBD2. The ends lost 2 bases at V and 2 bases at J; junction bases unmatched: 5. The CDR3 has 16 amino acids. Germline CDR1 reads KGHSH; CDR2 reads LQKENI. The CDR3 DNA reads TGTGCCAGCTCACCATGGTTAGCGGGGGACACAGATACGCAGTATTTT. Its translation: CASSPWLAGDTDTQYF. The full variable domain, completed using reference TRBV18 and TRBJ2-3, is NAGVMQNPRHLVRRRGQEARLRCSPMKGHSHVYWYRQLPEEGLKFMVYLQKENIIDESGMPKERFSAEFPKEGPSILRIQQVVRGDSAAYFCASSPWLAGDTDTQYFGPGTRLTVL.

This clonotype was seen just once. Written as DNA, the CDR3 is TGCGCCAGCAGCTATAAAACAGGTAACACTGAAGCTTTCTTT. Amino acids: CASSYKTGNTEAFF. The chain carries TRBV4-1 and TRBJ1-1; D perhaps matches TRBD1 (5 bases). V was pared by 5 bases and J by 2 bases, with 12 bases between. Germline CDR1 MGHRA, CDR2 YSYEKL. This CDR3 is 14 amino acids long.

The gene calls are TRBV15 and TRBJ2-1, with 8 bases fitting TRBD1. Germline trimming cut 6 bases from V and 10 bases from J; bases unmatched to any gene: 23. CDR1 and CDR2 from the germline V gene are LNHNV and YYDKDF (reference sequence). The CDR3 is made up of 18 amino acids. In nucleotides, the CDR3 is TGTGCCACCAGTTCGGCCGGGAACTCACGCAGGGGGCGTAGCGAGCAGTTCTTC. Its translation: CATSSAGNSRRGRSEQFF.